These 10 T cell receptor beta chains came from one sample sequenced in a study of control samples from healthy donors and cancer patients. Profiled with immunoSEQ multiplex PCR; TCRdb holds only in-frame clones, not every one. The sample contains 65,000 to 90,000 clones, about 94% of which appear only once. The sample consisted of blood. These TCRs come from a woman younger than 45 in good health.

The rearrangement joins TRBV7-6 to TRBJ1-2; D possibly corresponds to TRBD1 (6 bases). CDR1 is SGHVS, CDR2 FNYEAQ, per germline. Trimming removed 5 bases at V and 5 bases at J, with 18 bases between. The CDR3 covers 15 residues. The CDR3 is CASSPGARAKYGYTF. The CDR3 coding sequence is TGTGCCAGCAGCCCAGGGGCGCGTGCCAAGTATGGCTACACCTTC.

This rearrangement joins TRBV7-8 to TRBJ2-1; D unclear. CDR3 length equals 13 residues. V was cut by 1 base and J by 12 bases, with 13 bases left in between. Germline loops: CDR1 SGHVS, CDR2 FQNEAQ. The CDR3, as DNA: TGTGCCAGCAGCTTAGAAGGGCACTTAGTGCAGTTCTTC. Translating gives CASSLEGHLVQFF.

The rearrangement uses TRBV6-5 and TRBJ1-2; maybe TRBD1 (5 bases). V was pared by 6 bases and J by 6 bases, with 14 bases between. This CDR3 contains 13 residues. Germline V gene sequence: CDR1 MNHEY, CDR2 SVGAGI. The CDR3 loop reads CASSPGGTHGYTF. CDR3 DNA: TGTGCCAGCAGCCCGGGGGGAACCCATGGCTACACCTTC.

CDR3 DNA: TGTGCCAGCAGCCGACAGGGGGCATCTGTTGAAGCTTTCTTT. Its translation: CASSRQGASVEAFF. The rearrangement uses TRBV27 and TRBJ1-1, with 10 bases aligning to TRBD1. Germline lookup yields CDR1 MNHEY and CDR2 SMNVEV (reference sequence). Trimming removed 6 bases from V and 7 bases from J; junction bases left unmatched: 8. The CDR3 is made up of 14 amino acids.

The chain uses TRBV10-2 and TRBJ2-7; 15 bases align to TRBD2. The germline gives CDR1 WSHSY, CDR2 SAAADI. V shed 2 bases, J shed 1 base, and the junction held 3 bases outside the gene matches. CDR3 length: 17 residues. The CDR3 bases are TGCGCCAGCAGTGAGGGACTAGCGGGGGGGCTTTCCTACGAGCAGTACGTC. Translation gives CASSEGLAGGLSYEQYV.

The chain links TRBV2 to TRBJ2-7, with D perhaps TRBD2 (5 bases). V was clipped by 6 bases and J by 2 bases, with 17 bases between them. The germline V gene has CDR1 SNHLY and CDR2 FYNNEI. The CDR3 runs 15 residues. The CDR3 coding sequence is TGTGCCAGCAGCGCCACCTTTGAGGGCGCCTACGAGCAGTACTTC. Translating gives CASSATFEGAYEQYF.

This clone has a single count. V usage is TRBV5-1 and J usage is TRBJ1-1; D unresolved. Germline V lookup: CDR1 SGHRS, CDR2 YFSETQ. The ends were cut back, 0 bases at V and 5 bases at J, with 8 bases in the middle. This CDR3 has 13 residues. CDR3 sequence reads: CASSLVVRTEAFF. DNA for the CDR3: TGCGCCAGCAGCTTGGTCGTCCGTACTGAAGCTTTCTTT.

This sequence joins TRBV11-3 and TRBJ2-3; 8 bases are a match to TRBD2. CDR3 size: 13 residues. Trimming removed 4 bases from V and 8 bases from J; junction bases left unmatched: 5. The germline V gene encodes CDR1 SGHNT and CDR2 YENEEA. This chain's CDR3 is CASSSGGPGTQYF. The CDR3 region has the DNA TGTGCCAGCAGCTCGGGGGGGCCGGGTACGCAGTATTTT.

V usage is TRBV2 and J usage is TRBJ1-5; 9 positions match TRBD1. The CDR3 is 15 residues long. CDR1 is SNHLY and CDR2 is FYNNEI in the germline V gene. The trim removed 6 bases at V and 3 bases at J, leaving 6 bases unmatched. The CDR3 bases are TGTGCCAGCAGGCTCACAGGGGGCCTCAATCAGCCCCAGCATTTT. Its translation: CASRLTGGLNQPQHF.

This sequence joins TRBV7-9 and TRBJ1-2; D is unclear. In germline, CDR1 is SEHNR, CDR2 FQNEAQ (reference sequence). V lost 1 base and J lost 5, with 5 bases in between. The CDR3 contains 12 residues. The CDR3 coding sequence is TGTGCCAGCAGCTTAGAATTTTATGGCTACACCTTC. Its protein product is CASSLEFYGYTF.